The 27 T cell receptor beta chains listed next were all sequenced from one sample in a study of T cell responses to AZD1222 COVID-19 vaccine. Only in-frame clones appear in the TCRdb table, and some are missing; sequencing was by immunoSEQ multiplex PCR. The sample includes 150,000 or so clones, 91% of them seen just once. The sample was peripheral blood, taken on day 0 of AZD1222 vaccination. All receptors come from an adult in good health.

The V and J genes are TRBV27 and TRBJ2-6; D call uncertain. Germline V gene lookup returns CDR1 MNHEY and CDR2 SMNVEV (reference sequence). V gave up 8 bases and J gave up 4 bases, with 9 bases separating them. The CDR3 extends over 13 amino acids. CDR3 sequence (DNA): TGTGCCAGCCTCCCTTACGGGGCCAACGTCCTGACTTTC. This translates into CASLPYGANVLTF. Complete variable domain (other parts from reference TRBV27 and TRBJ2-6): EAQVTQNPRYLITVTGKKLTVTCSQNMNHEYMSWYRQDPGLGLRQIYYSMNVEVTDKGDVPEGYKVSRKEKRNFPLILESPSPNQTSLYFCASLPYGANVLTFGAGSRLTVL.

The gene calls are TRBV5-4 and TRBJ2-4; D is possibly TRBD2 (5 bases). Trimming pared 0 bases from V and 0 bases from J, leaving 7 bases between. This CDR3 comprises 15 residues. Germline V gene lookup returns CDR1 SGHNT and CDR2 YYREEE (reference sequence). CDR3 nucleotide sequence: TGTGCCAGCAGCTTGGCCGGGGTAGCCAAAAACATTCAGTACTTC. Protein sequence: CASSLAGVAKNIQYF.

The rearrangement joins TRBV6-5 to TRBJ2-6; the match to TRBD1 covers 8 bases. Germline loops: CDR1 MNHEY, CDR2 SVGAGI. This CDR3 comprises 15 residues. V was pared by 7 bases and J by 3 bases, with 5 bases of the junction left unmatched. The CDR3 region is CASNPQGVGANVLTF. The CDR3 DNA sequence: TGTGCCAGCAATCCACAGGGGGTTGGGGCCAACGTCCTGACTTTC.

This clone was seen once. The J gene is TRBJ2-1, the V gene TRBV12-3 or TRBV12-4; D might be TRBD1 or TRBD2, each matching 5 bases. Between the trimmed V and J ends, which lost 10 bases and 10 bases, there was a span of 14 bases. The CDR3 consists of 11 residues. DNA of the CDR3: TGTGCCACCGGGGCCTGGAGGGAGCAGTTCTTC. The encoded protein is CATGAWREQFF.

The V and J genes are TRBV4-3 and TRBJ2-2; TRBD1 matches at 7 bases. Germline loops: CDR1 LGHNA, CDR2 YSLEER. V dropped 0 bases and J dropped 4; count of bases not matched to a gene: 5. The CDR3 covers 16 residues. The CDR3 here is CASSQETGIFTGELFF. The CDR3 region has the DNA TGCGCCAGCAGCCAAGAGACAGGGATTTTCACCGGGGAGCTGTTTTTT.

CDR3 sequence: CASSEWAGNTGELFF. CDR3 in DNA: TGTGCCAGCAGTGAATGGGCAGGCAACACCGGGGAGCTGTTTTTT. V and J are TRBV2 and TRBJ2-2; D gene uncertain. The CDR3 length is 15 residues. V was shortened by 2 bases and J by 2 bases, with 9 bases between the two germline ends. Germline lookup yields CDR1 SNHLY and CDR2 FYNNEI.

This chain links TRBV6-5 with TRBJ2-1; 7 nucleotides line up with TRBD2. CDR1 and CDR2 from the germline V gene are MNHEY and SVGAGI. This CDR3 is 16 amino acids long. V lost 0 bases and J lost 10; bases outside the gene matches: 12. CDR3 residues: CASSYSTTRGGREQFF. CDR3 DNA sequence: TGTGCCAGCAGTTACTCGACGACCCGCGGGGGTAGGGAGCAGTTCTTC.

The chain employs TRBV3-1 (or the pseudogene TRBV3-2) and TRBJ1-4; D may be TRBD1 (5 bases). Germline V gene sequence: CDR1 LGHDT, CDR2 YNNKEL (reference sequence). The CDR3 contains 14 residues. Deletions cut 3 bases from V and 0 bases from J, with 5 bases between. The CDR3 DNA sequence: TGTGCCAGCAGCCAGGGGGCAACTAATGAAAAACTGTTTTTT. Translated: CASSQGATNEKLFF.

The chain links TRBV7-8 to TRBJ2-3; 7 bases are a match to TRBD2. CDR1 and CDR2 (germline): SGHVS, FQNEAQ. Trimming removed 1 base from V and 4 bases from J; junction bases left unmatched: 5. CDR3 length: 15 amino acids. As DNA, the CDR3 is TGTGCCAGCAGCTTAGGGACTAGGGTTGCAGATACGCAGTATTTT. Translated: CASSLGTRVADTQYF.

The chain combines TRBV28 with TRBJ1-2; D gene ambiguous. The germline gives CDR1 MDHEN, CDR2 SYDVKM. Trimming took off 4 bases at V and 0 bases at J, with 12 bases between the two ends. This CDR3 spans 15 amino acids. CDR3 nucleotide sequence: TGTGCCAGCAGTTCCCCGCCAGGAGCTAACTATGGCTACACCTTC. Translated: CASSSPPGANYGYTF.

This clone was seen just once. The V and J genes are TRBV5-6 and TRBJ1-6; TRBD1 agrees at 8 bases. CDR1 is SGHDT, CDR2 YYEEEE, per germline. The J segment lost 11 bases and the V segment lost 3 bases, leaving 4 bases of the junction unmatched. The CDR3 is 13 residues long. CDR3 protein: CASSSGQAAPLHF. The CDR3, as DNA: TGTGCCAGCAGCTCGGGACAGGCCGCACCCCTCCACTTT.

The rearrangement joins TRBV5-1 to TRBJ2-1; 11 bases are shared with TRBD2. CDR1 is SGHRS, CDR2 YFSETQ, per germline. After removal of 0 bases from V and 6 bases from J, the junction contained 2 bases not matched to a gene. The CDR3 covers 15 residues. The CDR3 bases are TGCGCCAGCAGCTTGGTAGCGGGAGGGGGCAATGAGCAGTTCTTC. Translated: CASSLVAGGGNEQFF.

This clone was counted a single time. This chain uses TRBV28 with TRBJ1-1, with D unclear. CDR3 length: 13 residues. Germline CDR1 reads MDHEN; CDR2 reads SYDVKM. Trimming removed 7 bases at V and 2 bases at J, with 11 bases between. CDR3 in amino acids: CASKNYRNTEAFF. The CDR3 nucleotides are TGTGCCAGCAAAAATTACAGAAACACTGAAGCTTTCTTT.

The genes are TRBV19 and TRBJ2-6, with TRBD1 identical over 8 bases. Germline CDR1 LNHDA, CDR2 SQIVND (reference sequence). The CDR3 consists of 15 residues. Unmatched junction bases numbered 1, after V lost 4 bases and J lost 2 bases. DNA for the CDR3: TGTGCCAGTAGTAGACAGGGGACTGGGGCCAACGTCCTGACTTTC. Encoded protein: CASSRQGTGANVLTF. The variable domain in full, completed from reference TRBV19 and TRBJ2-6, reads DGGITQSPKYLFRKEGQNVTLSCEQNLNHDAMYWYRQDPGQGLRLIYYSQIVNDFQKGDIAEGYSVSREKKESFPLTVTSAQKNPTAFYLCASSRQGTGANVLTFGAGSRLTVL.

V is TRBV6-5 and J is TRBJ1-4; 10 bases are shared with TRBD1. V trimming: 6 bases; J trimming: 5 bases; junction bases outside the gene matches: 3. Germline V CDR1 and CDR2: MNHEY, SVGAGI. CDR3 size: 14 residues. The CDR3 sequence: CASRSTGGNEKLFF. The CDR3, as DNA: TGTGCCAGCAGATCGACAGGGGGCAATGAAAAACTGTTTTTT.

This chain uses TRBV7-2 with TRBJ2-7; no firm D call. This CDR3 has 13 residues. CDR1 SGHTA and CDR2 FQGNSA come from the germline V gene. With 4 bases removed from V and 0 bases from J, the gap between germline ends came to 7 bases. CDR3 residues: CASSSRYSYEQYF. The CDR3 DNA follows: TGTGCCAGCAGCTCGAGGTACTCCTACGAGCAGTACTTC.

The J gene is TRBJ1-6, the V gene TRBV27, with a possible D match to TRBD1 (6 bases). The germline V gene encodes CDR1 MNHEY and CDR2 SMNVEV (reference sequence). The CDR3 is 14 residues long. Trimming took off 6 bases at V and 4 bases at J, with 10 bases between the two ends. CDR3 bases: TGTGCCAGCAGGTTCGGACAGTATAATTCACCCCTCCACTTT. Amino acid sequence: CASRFGQYNSPLHF.

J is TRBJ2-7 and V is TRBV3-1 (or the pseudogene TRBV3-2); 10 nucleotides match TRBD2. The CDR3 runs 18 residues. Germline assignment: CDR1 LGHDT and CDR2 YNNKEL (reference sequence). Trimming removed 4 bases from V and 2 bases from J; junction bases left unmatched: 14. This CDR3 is CASSLSPVTSGTTYEQYF. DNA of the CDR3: TGTGCCAGCAGCCTGTCGCCAGTTACTAGCGGGACGACCTACGAGCAGTACTTC.

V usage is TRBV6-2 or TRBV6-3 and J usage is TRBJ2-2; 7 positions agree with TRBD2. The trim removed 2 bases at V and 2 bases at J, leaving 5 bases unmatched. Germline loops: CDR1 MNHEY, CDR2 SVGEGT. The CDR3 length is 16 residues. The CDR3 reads CASSYPRGTNTGELFF. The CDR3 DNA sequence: TGTGCCAGCAGTTACCCGCGGGGGACCAACACCGGGGAGCTGTTTTTT.

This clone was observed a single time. CDR3: CASSQVWSGSQETQYF. The DNA for the CDR3 is TGTGCCAGCAGCCAAGTTTGGTCAGGGTCCCAAGAGACCCAGTACTTC. The V and J genes are TRBV14 and TRBJ2-5; D might be TRBD1 (5 bases). Per the germline V gene, CDR1 is SGHDN and CDR2 is FVKESK. The CDR3 spans 16 residues. V was clipped by 1 base and J by 1 base, with 13 bases between them.

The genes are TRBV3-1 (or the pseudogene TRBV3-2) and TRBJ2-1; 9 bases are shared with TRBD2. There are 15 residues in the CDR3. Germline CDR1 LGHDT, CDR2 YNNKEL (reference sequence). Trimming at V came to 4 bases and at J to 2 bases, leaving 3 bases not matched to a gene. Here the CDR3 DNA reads TGTGCCAGCAGCCCGACTAGCGGAGCCTACAATGAGCAGTTCTTC. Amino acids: CASSPTSGAYNEQFF.

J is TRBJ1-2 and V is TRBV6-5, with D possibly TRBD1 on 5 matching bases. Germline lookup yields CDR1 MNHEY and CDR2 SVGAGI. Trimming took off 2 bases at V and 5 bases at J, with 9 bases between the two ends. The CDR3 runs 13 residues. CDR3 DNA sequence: TGTGCCAGCAGTTACCAGGGAAGTTATGGCTACACCTTC. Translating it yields CASSYQGSYGYTF.

CDR3 DNA sequence: TGTGCCAGTAAAGACAGAAACACTGAAGCTTTCTTT. Residues: CASKDRNTEAFF. The chain uses TRBV19 and TRBJ1-1, with D possibly TRBD1 on 5 matching bases. The germline gives CDR1 LNHDA, CDR2 SQIVND (reference sequence). The CDR3 loop spans 12 amino acids. V was trimmed by 7 bases and J by 2 bases, leaving 8 bases between them. Full variable domain (outside the CDR3, taken from reference TRBV19 and TRBJ1-1): DGGITQSPKYLFRKEGQNVTLSCEQNLNHDAMYWYRQDPGQGLRLIYYSQIVNDFQKGDIAEGYSVSREKKESFPLTVTSAQKNPTAFYLCASKDRNTEAFFGQGTRLTVV.

In nucleotides, the CDR3 is TGTGCCAGCAGTTTACAGCGAAGCTCCTATAATTCACCCCTCCACTTT. It yields the protein CASSLQRSSYNSPLHF. This chain uses TRBV6-2 or TRBV6-3 with TRBJ1-6; no clear D gene. Germline-derived CDR1 and CDR2 are MNHEY and SVGEGT. CDR3 size: 16 residues. V lost 4 bases to trimming and J lost 0 bases, with 10 bases between them.

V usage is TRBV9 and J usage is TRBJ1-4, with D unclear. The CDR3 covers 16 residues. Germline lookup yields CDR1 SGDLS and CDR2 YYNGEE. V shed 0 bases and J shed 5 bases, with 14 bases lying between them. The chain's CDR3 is CASSVEADVSNEKLFF. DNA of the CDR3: TGTGCCAGCAGCGTAGAAGCCGACGTCTCGAATGAAAAACTGTTTTTT.

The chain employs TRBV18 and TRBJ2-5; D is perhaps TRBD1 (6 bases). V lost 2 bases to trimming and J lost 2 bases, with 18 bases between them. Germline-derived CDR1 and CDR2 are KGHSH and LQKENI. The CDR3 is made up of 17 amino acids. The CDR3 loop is CASSPGRQGPGQETQYF. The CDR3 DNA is TGTGCCAGCTCACCAGGCCGGCAGGGGCCGGGGCAAGAGACCCAGTACTTC.

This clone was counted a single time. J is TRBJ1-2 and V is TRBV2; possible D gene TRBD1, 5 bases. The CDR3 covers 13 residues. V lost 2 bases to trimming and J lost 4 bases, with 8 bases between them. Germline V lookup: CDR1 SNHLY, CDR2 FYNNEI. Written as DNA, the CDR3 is TGTGCCAGCAGTGAACGGACACCCTATGGCTACACCTTC. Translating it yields CASSERTPYGYTF.